This TCR beta chain was found in a study of T cells after posttransplantation cyclophosphamide (dated by TCRdb to the mid-2010s). Context from the whole study: Using TRB sequencing, the study followed how the T cell repertoire reconstituted after myeloablative bone marrow transplantation in which posttransplantation cyclophosphamide served as GVHD prophylaxis. Public TRB sequences were compared against a database of over 3,000 sequences linked to responses to pathogens, tumor antigens, self-antigens and alloantigens. Samples from a few dozen PTCy-treated patients and 16 related bone marrow donors of those patients were subjected to antigen receptor sequencing. Blood from all 35 or so PTCy patients who had 1-year posttransplant specimens underwent TRB sequencing. In 3 patients, TRB sequencing was also performed on up to roughly 3 more blood samples taken 2 to 5.2 years after transplant, and in 4 patients, pretransplant blood was also TRB-sequenced. Because TRA and TRB clonality correlated tightly in several samples, later TCR analyses were limited to TRB.

The study at large found these results: At 1-2 months, donor-recipient similarity was low but rose over the first year, and the later blood repertoires were often dominated by donor CD8+ memory clones. Across some 45 patients, TRB clonality was highly associated with recipient CMV seropositivity and CMV reactivation, and PTCy diversity was similar to diversity in CNI/methotrexate controls. The TRB repertoires of T cells infiltrating skin or the GI tract showed only limited overlap with the TRB repertoires found in blood.

On the day of marrow donation, related bone marrow donors gave peripheral blood samples. Peripheral blood and bone marrow mononuclear cells were isolated by Ficoll-Hypaque density centrifugation and were cryopreserved. This clone was counted at least ten times. What this receptor recognizes is not known. No base quality values were provided; no much bigger clone lies one nucleotide off. TRB sequencing was run on genomic DNA with either the immunoSEQ assay at survey resolution or the hsTCRB kit. In the authors' own workflow: The immunoSEQ software handled the initial read processing, while the LymphoSeq R package was used for the repertoire analyses. Clonality was computed as 1 minus normalized Shannon entropy; Gini coefficient was also calculated for each TRB dataset. To infer phenotypes in unsorted samples, TRB sequences from sorted subsets of the recipient or donor were mapped onto the unsorted samples of the same recipient. The source is immuneACCESS, and TCRdb retained only in-frame sequences with V and J called. Part of the clones is not carried over; for the studies checked, unresolved V genes explain less than half of this, and the remainder is unexplained. V and J calls and clone size are as listed in that table; D and trimming were resolved from the DNA. For this sample, around 30,000 clones appear and none is a singleton. The top ten constitute around 2.5% of the sample.

The V end loses 6 bases and the J end loses 7 bases, and a stretch of 16 bases separates them. The CDR3 runs 15 amino acids, cysteine and phenylalanine included. The CDR3 DNA has 45 bases and is translated from base 1. Here the chain combines TRBV12-3 or TRBV12-4 and TRBJ1-6; matching of 5 bases hints at TRBD1 as the D gene. The specimen sequenced was PBMCs. This clonotype was obtained from a woman in her sixties in good health, CMV-negative, and a related stem cell transplant donor. The encoded CDR3 is CASSPRQSGNSPLHF. The sequenced DNA: TGTGCCAGCAGCCCCCGACAGTCAGGCAATTCACCCCTCCACTTT.